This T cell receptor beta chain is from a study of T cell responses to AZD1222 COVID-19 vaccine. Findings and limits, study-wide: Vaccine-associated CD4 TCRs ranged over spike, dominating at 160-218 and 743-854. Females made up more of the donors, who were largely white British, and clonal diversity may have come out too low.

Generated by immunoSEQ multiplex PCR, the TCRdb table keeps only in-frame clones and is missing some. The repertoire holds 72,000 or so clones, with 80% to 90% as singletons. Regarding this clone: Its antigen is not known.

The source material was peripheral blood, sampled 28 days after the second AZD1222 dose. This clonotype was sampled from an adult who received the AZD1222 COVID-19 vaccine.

The CDR3: CASSPSPANTGELFF. CDR3 coding DNA: TGTGCCAGCAGCCCCTCCCCGGCGAACACCGGGGAGCTGTTTTTT. This chain connects TRBV11-3 to TRBJ2-2, with D unclear. The germline V and J ends were trimmed by 5 bases and 0 bases, with 10 bases remaining between them. The CDR3 spans 15 residues. The germline V gene has CDR1 SGHNT and CDR2 YENEEA.